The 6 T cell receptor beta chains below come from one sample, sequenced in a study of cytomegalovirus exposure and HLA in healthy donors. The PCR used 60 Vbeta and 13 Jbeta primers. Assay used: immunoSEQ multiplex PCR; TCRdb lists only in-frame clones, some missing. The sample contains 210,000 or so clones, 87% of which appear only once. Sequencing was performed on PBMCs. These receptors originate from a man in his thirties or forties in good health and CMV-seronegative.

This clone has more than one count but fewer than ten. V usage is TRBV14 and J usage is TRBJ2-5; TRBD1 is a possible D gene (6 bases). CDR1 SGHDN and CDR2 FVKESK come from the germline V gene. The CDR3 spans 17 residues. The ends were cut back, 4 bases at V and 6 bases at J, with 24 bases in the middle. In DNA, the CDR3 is TGTGCCAGCAGCCCCGGCCCAGGGACATACCAGCCCAAGACCCAGTACTTC. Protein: CASSPGPGTYQPKTQYF.

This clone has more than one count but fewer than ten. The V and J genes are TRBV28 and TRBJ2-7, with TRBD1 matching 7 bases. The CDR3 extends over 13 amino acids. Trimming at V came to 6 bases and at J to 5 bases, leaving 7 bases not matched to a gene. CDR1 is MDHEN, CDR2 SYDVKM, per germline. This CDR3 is CASSRTGVHEQYF. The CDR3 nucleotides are TGTGCCAGCAGCCGAACAGGGGTCCACGAGCAGTACTTC.

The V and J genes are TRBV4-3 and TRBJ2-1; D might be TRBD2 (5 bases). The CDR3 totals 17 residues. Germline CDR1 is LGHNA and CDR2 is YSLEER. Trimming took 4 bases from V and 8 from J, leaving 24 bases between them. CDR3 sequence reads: CASSPHPRLGGADEQFF. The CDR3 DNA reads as TGCGCCAGCAGCCCCCACCCCCGACTGGGCGGAGCGGATGAGCAGTTCTTC.

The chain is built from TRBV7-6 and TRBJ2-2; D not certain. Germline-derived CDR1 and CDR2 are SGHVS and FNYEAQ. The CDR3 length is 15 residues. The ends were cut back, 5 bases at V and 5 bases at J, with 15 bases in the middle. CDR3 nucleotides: TGTGCCAGCAGCCCCCCCCCGGGTTCTACCGGGGAGCTGTTTTTT. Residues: CASSPPPGSTGELFF.

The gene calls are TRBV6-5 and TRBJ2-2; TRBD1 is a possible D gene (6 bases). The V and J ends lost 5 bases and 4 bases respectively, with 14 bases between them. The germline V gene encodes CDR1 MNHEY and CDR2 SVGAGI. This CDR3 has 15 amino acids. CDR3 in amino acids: CASSRPRGGTGELFF. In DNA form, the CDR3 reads TGTGCCAGCAGTAGACCCAGGGGCGGCACCGGGGAGCTGTTTTTT.

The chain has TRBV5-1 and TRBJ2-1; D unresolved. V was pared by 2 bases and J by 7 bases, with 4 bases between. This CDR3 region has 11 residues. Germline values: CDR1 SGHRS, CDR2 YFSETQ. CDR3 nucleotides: TGCGCCAGCAGCTTATATAATGAGCAGTTCTTC. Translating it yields CASSLYNEQFF. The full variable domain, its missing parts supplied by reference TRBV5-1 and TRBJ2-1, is KAGVTQTPRYLIKTRGQQVTLSCSPISGHRSVSWYQQTPGQGLQFLFEYFSETQRNKGNFPGRFSGRQFSNSRSEMNVSTLELGDSALYLCASSLYNEQFFGPGTRLTVL.